A single sample is the source of the 26 T cell receptor beta chains below, sequenced in a study of shared clonotypes between healthy human individuals (TCRdb year 2020). The library was built by means of the immunoSEQ multiplex PCR assay. What TCRdb holds here is the immuneACCESS table cut down to in-frame rearrangements. Part of the clones is not present; checked against another copy, under half of the missing clones reflect an unresolved V gene, and the others are unexplained. This sample has approximately 1.5 million clones in its table, and approximately 98.5% of those were observed once. The top ten clonotypes cover about 0.35% of the sample. The specimen sequenced was naive CD4+ T cells sorted from blood. The cell subset or site label of this sample denotes: CD45RA+ positively selected. Receptors were obtained from a man under 40 in good health.

The chain carries TRBV10-1 and TRBJ1-1; D uncertain. V lost 0 bases, J lost 10 bases, and 18 bases lay in between. Germline CDR1 is WNHNN and CDR2 is SYGVQD (reference sequence). This CDR3 has 15 residues. The CDR3 here is CASSESPGLGSGAFF. CDR3 coding DNA: TGCGCCAGCAGTGAGTCCCCGGGATTGGGATCAGGAGCTTTCTTT.

This clone was seen only once. The chain employs TRBV18 and TRBJ1-2; D is undetermined. V shed 3 bases and J shed 7 bases, with 9 bases lying between them. Germline V CDR1 and CDR2: KGHSH, LQKENI. This CDR3 region has 12 residues. The chain's CDR3 is CASSPSVGGYTF. CDR3 DNA: TGTGCCAGCTCACCTAGCGTAGGTGGCTACACCTTC.

The gene calls are TRBV27 and TRBJ2-1, with D possibly called TRBD1 or TRBD2 (6 bases each). Trimming pared 2 bases from V and 7 bases from J, leaving 12 bases between. Germline assignment: CDR1 MNHEY and CDR2 SMNVEV (reference sequence). This CDR3 spans 14 amino acids. The CDR3 sequence: CASSLRRGENEQFF. The CDR3 DNA is TGTGCCAGCAGTTTACGGAGGGGGGAAAATGAGCAGTTCTTC.

This clone was counted a single time. V is TRBV28 and J is TRBJ1-2; 7 bases agree with TRBD1. Germline CDR1 reads MDHEN; CDR2 reads SYDVKM. The ends lost 4 bases at V and 0 bases at J; junction bases unmatched: 8. The CDR3 runs to 16 residues. Here the CDR3 DNA reads TGTGCCAGCAGTTCAGGGGGACATCGGCCTAACTATGGCTACACCTTC. As protein: CASSSGGHRPNYGYTF.

This clone was seen just once. This chain links TRBV5-6 with TRBJ2-7, with TRBD1 as a possible D gene (6 bases). V lost 0 bases to trimming and J lost 4 bases, with 20 bases between them. The CDR3 loop spans 17 amino acids. Germline CDR1 SGHDT, CDR2 YYEEEE. CDR3 nucleotides: TGTGCCAGCAGCTTGGCTAAATCATCAGGGGTCACGTACGAGCAGTACTTC. Amino acid sequence: CASSLAKSSGVTYEQYF.

The V call is TRBV9, the J call TRBJ2-5, with D possibly matching TRBD1 (6 bases). The CDR3 length is 16 residues. Germline-derived CDR1 and CDR2 are SGDLS and YYNGEE. Trimming left V 3 bases short and J 7 bases short, with 22 bases between. The DNA of the CDR3 is TGTGCCAGCAGCGCCGCCTCCGACAGGTCGCTCAGGACCCAGTACTTC. Translating it yields CASSAASDRSLRTQYF.

J is TRBJ2-5 and V is TRBV6-5; TRBD2 might be the D (6 bases). Germline V CDR1 and CDR2: MNHEY, SVGAGI. V lost 8 bases to trimming and J lost 1 base, with 11 bases between them. The CDR3 has 13 residues. CDR3 nucleotides: TGTGCCAGCCAACGGGGGATCCAAGAGACCCAGTACTTC. It specifies CASQRGIQETQYF.

V is TRBV6-1 and J is TRBJ2-5, with 9 nucleotides matching TRBD2. J was trimmed by 6 bases and V by 2 bases; bases with no gene match: 10. The germline V gene has CDR1 MNHNS and CDR2 SASEGT. CDR3 length equals 16 residues. CDR3 coding DNA: TGTGCCAGCAGTGAAACAGCCGGGACTAGCATGCAGACCCAGTACTTC. It codes for CASSETAGTSMQTQYF.

The rearrangement uses TRBV28 and TRBJ2-3; D may be TRBD2 (6 bases). In germline, CDR1 is MDHEN, CDR2 SYDVKM. Trimming removed 6 bases at V and 4 bases at J, with 14 bases between. There are 14 residues in the CDR3. The CDR3 loop reads CASSSAGIADTQYF. CDR3 sequence (DNA): TGTGCCAGCAGCTCAGCGGGCATCGCAGATACGCAGTATTTT. The variable domain in full, with the rest retrieved from reference TRBV28 and TRBJ2-3, is DVKVTQSSRYLVKRTGEKVFLECVQDMDHENMFWYRQDPGLGLRLIYFSYDVKMKEKGDIPEGYSVSREKKERFSLILESASTNQTSMYLCASSSAGIADTQYFGPGTRLTVL.

V and J are TRBV27 and TRBJ2-3; D ambiguous. Trimming removed 3 bases from V and 4 bases from J, with 8 bases in between. The CDR3 totals 13 residues. CDR1 MNHEY and CDR2 SMNVEV come from the germline V gene (reference sequence). Here the CDR3 reads CASSLLNADTQYF. As DNA, the CDR3 is TGTGCCAGCAGTTTGCTTAACGCAGATACGCAGTATTTT.

This rearrangement joins TRBV18 to TRBJ1-2; D gene ambiguous. Germline loops: CDR1 KGHSH, CDR2 LQKENI. The CDR3 length is 18 residues. The ends were cut back, 2 bases at V and 1 base at J, with 20 bases in the middle. CDR3 nucleotide sequence: TGTGCCAGCTCACCAAAAGAGGGCCTTCCTTTCTTTAACTATGGCTACACCTTC. It encodes CASSPKEGLPFFNYGYTF.

This chain links TRBV6-1 with TRBJ2-3; D is possibly TRBD2 (5 bases). Germline V gene lookup returns CDR1 MNHNS and CDR2 SASEGT. This CDR3 is 14 amino acids long. The ends were cut back, 6 bases at V and 1 base at J, with 11 bases in the middle. CDR3 sequence reads: CASRREWGTDTQYF. Written as DNA, the CDR3 is TGTGCCAGCAGGAGGGAATGGGGCACAGATACGCAGTATTTT.

This clone has just one count. The chain has TRBV9 and TRBJ1-2; the D gene is possibly TRBD1 (6 bases). Trimming took 3 bases from V and 2 from J, leaving 17 bases between them. This CDR3 spans 16 amino acids. Germline V CDR1 and CDR2: SGDLS, YYNGEE. For the CDR3, the DNA is TGTGCCAGCAGCGCAGAGGGGGAGAATAGAAACTATGGCTACACCTTC. This sequence encodes CASSAEGENRNYGYTF.

This chain joins TRBV28 and TRBJ2-1; TRBD2 matches at 9 bases. V shed 5 bases, J shed 8 bases, and the junction held 10 bases outside the gene matches. CDR1 and CDR2 from the germline V gene are MDHEN and SYDVKM. The CDR3 runs to 15 residues. CDR3 DNA: TGTGCCAGCAGTAGTTCCGGGACTAGCTTTGATGAGCAGTTCTTC. Protein product: CASSSSGTSFDEQFF. Using reference TRBV28 and TRBJ2-1 for the parts outside the CDR3, the full variable domain is DVKVTQSSRYLVKRTGEKVFLECVQDMDHENMFWYRQDPGLGLRLIYFSYDVKMKEKGDIPEGYSVSREKKERFSLILESASTNQTSMYLCASSSSGTSFDEQFFGPGTRLTVL.

The gene calls are TRBV5-1 and TRBJ2-2; tentative D call: TRBD2 (5 bases). Germline CDR1 is SGHRS and CDR2 is YFSETQ. The CDR3 runs to 15 residues. Trimming removed 5 bases at V and 4 bases at J, with 15 bases between. The CDR3 here is CASRESSGSTGELFF. The CDR3 nucleotides are TGCGCCAGCAGGGAGAGCTCGGGAAGCACCGGGGAGCTGTTTTTT.

The CDR3 loop reads CASRAGGGKDEQFF. In DNA, the CDR3 is TGTGCCAGCAGAGCGGGAGGTGGGAAAGATGAGCAGTTCTTC. The gene calls are TRBV28 and TRBJ2-1; 9 bases fit TRBD2. This CDR3 has 14 residues. V was clipped by 6 bases and J by 8 bases; unmatched bases: 8. The germline CDR1 and CDR2 sequences are MDHEN and SYDVKM. Full variable domain (missing parts from reference TRBV28 and TRBJ2-1): DVKVTQSSRYLVKRTGEKVFLECVQDMDHENMFWYRQDPGLGLRLIYFSYDVKMKEKGDIPEGYSVSREKKERFSLILESASTNQTSMYLCASRAGGGKDEQFFGPGTRLTVL.

The CDR3 sequence is CASSLEGHFNQPQHF. The CDR3 DNA sequence: TGTGCCAGCAGCTTAGAGGGACATTTCAATCAGCCCCAGCATTTT. This chain joins TRBV7-2 and TRBJ1-5; D is possibly TRBD1 (6 bases). The CDR3 is 15 amino acids. Per germline, CDR1 SGHTA and CDR2 FQGNSA. The V and J ends lost 1 base and 3 bases respectively, with 10 bases between them.

The rearrangement joins TRBV9 to TRBJ2-1; 15 bases are a match to TRBD2. The germline V gene encodes CDR1 SGDLS and CDR2 YYNGEE. This CDR3 is built from 15 residues. The junction had 7 bases not matched to a gene; V was cut back by 5 bases and J by 10 bases. The chain's CDR3 is CASRQGLAGGSEQFF. The DNA for the CDR3 is TGTGCCAGCAGACAAGGACTAGCGGGAGGGTCCGAGCAGTTCTTC.

The rearrangement links TRBV2 to TRBJ1-4; D gene uncertain. From germline, CDR1 is SNHLY and CDR2 FYNNEI. There are 14 residues in the CDR3. Trimming left V 3 bases short and J 8 bases short, with 13 bases between. The CDR3 DNA sequence: TGTGCCAGCAGTGATAGGTCCCCTGGGGAAAAACTGTTTTTT. Protein product: CASSDRSPGEKLFF.

This clone was seen a single time. This rearrangement joins TRBV25-1 to TRBJ2-4; no definite D call. The CDR3 has 11 residues. Trimming left V 3 bases short and J 8 bases short, with 5 bases between. CDR1 and CDR2 (germline): MGHDK, SYGVNS. CDR3 in amino acids: CASSDRDIQYF. CDR3 nucleotides: TGTGCCAGCAGTGACCGGGACATTCAGTACTTC.

The rearrangement links TRBV19 to TRBJ2-5; D gene uncertain. The germline V and J ends were trimmed by 10 bases and 4 bases, with 22 bases remaining between them. Germline V gene lookup returns CDR1 LNHDA and CDR2 SQIVND (reference sequence). The CDR3 extends over 15 amino acids. CDR3 sequence reads: CATKSNSPLRETQYF. In nucleotides, the CDR3 is TGTGCCACCAAAAGCAACAGCCCCCTCAGAGAGACCCAGTACTTC.

The chain links TRBV5-4 to TRBJ2-7, with TRBD2 identical over 9 bases. This CDR3 region has 16 residues. Germline-derived CDR1 and CDR2 are SGHNT and YYREEE (reference sequence). J gave up 6 bases and V 0 bases, and 10 bases lay outside the gene matches. Written as DNA, the CDR3 is TGTGCCAGCAGCTTGGAGCTTGGGCTAGCGGGAATCGAGCAGTACTTC. Amino acid sequence: CASSLELGLAGIEQYF.

The chain links TRBV4-2 to TRBJ2-1, with D unclear. Germline V gene data show CDR1 as LGHNA and CDR2 as YNFKEQ. Trimming stripped 0 bases from V and 5 bases from J, with 5 bases between. The CDR3 spans 13 residues. CDR3 nucleotides: TGTGCCAGCAGCCAAGATAGGAACAATGAGCAGTTCTTC. It specifies CASSQDRNNEQFF.

V is TRBV7-9 and J is TRBJ2-2, with TRBD2 identical over 13 bases. The V gene end was trimmed by 5 bases and the J gene end by 6 bases; junction bases not matched to a gene: 6. The CDR3 loop spans 16 amino acids. Germline V CDR1 and CDR2: SEHNR, FQNEAQ (reference sequence). The DNA of the CDR3 is TGTGCCAGCAGCCCCGGACTAGCGGGAGACTCCGGGGAGCTGTTTTTT. It yields the protein CASSPGLAGDSGELFF.

This chain connects TRBV9 to TRBJ2-1; no definite D call. Trimming cost V 0 bases and J 8 bases, with 9 bases left between them. In germline, CDR1 is SGDLS, CDR2 YYNGEE. The CDR3 has 13 amino acids. CDR3 in amino acids: CASSVALPDEQFF. In DNA, the CDR3 is TGTGCCAGCAGCGTAGCTCTCCCGGATGAGCAGTTCTTC. The whole variable domain, remainder taken from reference TRBV9 and TRBJ2-1, is DSGVTQTPKHLITATGQRVTLRCSPRSGDLSVYWYQQSLDQGLQFLIQYYNGEERAKGNILERFSAQQFPDLHSELNLSSLELGDSALYFCASSVALPDEQFFGPGTRLTVL.

V and J are TRBV27 and TRBJ2-5, with 9 positions matching TRBD2. Per germline, CDR1 MNHEY and CDR2 SMNVEV (reference sequence). The CDR3 runs to 17 residues. After removal of 2 bases from V and 5 bases from J, the junction contained 12 bases not matched to a gene. CDR3 DNA sequence: TGTGCCAGCAGTTTACGGAAGTCTAGCGGGAAGGTGGAGACCCAGTACTTC. Amino acids: CASSLRKSSGKVETQYF.